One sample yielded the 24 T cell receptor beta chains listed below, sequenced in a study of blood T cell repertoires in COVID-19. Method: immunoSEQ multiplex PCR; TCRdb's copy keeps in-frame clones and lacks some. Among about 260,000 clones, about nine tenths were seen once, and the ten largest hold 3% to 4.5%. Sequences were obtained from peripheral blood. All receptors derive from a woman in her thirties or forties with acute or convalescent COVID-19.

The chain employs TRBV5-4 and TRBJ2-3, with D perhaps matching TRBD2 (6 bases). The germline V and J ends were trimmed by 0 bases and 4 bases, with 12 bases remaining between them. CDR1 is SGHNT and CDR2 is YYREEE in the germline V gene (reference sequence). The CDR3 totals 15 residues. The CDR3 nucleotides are TGTGCCAGCAGCTTGGTCGGGGGACGGTCAGATACGCAGTATTTT. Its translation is CASSLVGGRSDTQYF.

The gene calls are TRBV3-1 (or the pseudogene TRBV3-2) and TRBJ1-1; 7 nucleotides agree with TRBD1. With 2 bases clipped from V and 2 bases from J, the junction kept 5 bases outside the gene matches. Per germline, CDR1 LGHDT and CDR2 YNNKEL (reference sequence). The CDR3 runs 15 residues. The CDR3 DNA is TGTGCCAGCAGCCAAACCGGGGACAGTAACACTGAAGCTTTCTTT. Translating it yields CASSQTGDSNTEAFF.

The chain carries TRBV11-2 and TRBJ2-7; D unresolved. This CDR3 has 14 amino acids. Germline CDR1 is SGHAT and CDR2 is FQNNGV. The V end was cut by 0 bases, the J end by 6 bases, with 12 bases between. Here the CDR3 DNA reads TGTGCCAGCAGCTTAGATCTAAGGAGAGCCGAGCAGTACGTC. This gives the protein CASSLDLRRAEQYV.

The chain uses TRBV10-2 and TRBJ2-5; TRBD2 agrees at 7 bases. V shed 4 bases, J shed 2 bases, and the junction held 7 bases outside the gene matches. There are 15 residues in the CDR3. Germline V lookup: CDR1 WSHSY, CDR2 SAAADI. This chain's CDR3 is CASSGGPGGQETQYF. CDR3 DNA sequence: TGCGCCAGCAGTGGGGGCCCGGGGGGTCAAGAGACCCAGTACTTC.

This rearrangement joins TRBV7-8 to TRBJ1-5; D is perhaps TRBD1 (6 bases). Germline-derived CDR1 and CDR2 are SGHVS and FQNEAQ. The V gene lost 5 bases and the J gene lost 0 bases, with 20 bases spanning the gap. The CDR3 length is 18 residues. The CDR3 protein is CASSKRTVPNYSNQPQHF. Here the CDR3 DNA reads TGTGCCAGCAGCAAGAGGACAGTGCCCAACTATAGCAATCAGCCCCAGCATTTT. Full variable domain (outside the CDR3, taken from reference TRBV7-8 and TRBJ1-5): GAGVSQSPRYKVAKRGQDVALRCDPISGHVSLFWYQQALGQGPEFLTYFQNEAQLDKSGLPSDRFFAERPEGSVSTLKIQRTQQEDSAVYLCASSKRTVPNYSNQPQHFGDGTRLSIL.

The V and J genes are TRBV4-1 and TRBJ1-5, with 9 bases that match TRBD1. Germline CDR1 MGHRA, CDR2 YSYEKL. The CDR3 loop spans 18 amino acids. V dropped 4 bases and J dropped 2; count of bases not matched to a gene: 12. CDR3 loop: CASSRMLLQGARNQPQHF. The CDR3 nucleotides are TGCGCCAGCAGCCGGATGCTATTACAGGGGGCTCGCAATCAGCCCCAGCATTTT.

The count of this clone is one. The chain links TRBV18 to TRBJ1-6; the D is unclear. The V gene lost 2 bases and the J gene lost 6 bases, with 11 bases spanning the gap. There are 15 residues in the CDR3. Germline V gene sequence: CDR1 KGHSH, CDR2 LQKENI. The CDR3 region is CASSPGLFTNSPLHF. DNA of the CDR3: TGTGCCAGCTCACCAGGGCTCTTCACTAATTCACCCCTCCACTTT. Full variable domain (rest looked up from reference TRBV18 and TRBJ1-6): NAGVMQNPRHLVRRRGQEARLRCSPMKGHSHVYWYRQLPEEGLKFMVYLQKENIIDESGMPKERFSAEFPKEGPSILRIQQVVRGDSAAYFCASSPGLFTNSPLHFGNGTRLTVT.

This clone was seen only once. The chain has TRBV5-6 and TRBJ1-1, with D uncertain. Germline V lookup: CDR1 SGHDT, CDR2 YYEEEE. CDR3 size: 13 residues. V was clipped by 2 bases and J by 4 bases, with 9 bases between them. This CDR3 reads CASSFRFSTEAFF. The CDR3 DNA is TGTGCCAGCAGCTTTCGATTCAGCACTGAAGCTTTCTTT. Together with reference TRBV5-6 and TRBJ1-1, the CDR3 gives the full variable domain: DAGVTQSPTHLIKTRGQQVTLRCSPKSGHDTVSWYQQALGQGPQFIFQYYEEEERQRGNFPDRFSGHQFPNYSSELNVNALLLGDSALYLCASSFRFSTEAFFGQGTRLTVV.

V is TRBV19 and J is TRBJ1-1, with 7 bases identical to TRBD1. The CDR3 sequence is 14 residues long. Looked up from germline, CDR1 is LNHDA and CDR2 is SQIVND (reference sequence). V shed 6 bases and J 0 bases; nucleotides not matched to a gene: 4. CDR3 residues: CASSGQALNTEAFF. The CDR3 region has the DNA TGTGCCAGTAGCGGACAGGCCTTGAACACTGAAGCTTTCTTT.

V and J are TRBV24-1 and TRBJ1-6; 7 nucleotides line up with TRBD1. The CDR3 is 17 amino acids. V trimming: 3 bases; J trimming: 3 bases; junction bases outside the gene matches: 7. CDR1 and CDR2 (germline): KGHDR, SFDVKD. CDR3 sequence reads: CATSDRQGPHYNSPLHF. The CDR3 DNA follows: TGTGCCACCAGTGATCGACAGGGTCCCCACTATAATTCACCCCTCCACTTT.

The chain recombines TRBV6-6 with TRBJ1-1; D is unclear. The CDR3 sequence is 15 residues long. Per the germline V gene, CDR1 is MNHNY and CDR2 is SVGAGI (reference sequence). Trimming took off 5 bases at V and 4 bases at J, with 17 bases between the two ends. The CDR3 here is CASSRVVRGGTEAFF. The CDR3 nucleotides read TGTGCCAGCAGTCGCGTTGTTCGGGGAGGCACTGAAGCTTTCTTT.

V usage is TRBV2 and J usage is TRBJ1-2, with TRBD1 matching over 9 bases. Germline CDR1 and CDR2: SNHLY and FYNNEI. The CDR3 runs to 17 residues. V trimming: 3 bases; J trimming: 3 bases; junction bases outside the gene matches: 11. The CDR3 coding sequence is TGTGCCAGCAGTGAGAGGACAGGGGCGATTGGAGACTATGGCTACACCTTC. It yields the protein CASSERTGAIGDYGYTF.

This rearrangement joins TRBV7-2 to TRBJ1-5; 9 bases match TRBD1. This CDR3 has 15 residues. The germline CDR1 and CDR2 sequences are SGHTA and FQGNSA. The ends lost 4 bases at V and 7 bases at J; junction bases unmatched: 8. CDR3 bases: TGTGCCAGCAGCTCACGGACAGGGGTAAGCCAGCCCCAGCATTTT. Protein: CASSSRTGVSQPQHF.

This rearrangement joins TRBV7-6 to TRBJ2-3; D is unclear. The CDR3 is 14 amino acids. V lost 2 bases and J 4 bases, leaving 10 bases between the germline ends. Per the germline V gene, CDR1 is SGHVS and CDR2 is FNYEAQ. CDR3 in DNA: TGTGCCAGCAGCTTATTTGAGGATGCAGATACGCAGTATTTT. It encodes CASSLFEDADTQYF.

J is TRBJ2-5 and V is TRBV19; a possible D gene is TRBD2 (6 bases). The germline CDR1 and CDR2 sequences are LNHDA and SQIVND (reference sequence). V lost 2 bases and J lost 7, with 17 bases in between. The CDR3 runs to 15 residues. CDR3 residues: CASSIPQSREATQYF. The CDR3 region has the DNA TGTGCCAGTAGTATACCCCAGTCCAGGGAGGCGACCCAGTACTTC.

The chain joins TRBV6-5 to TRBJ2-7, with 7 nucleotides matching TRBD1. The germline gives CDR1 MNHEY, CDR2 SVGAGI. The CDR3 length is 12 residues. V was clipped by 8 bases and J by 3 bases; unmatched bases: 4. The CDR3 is CASRDSRYEQYV. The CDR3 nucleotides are TGTGCCAGCCGGGACAGCCGCTACGAGCAGTACGTC.

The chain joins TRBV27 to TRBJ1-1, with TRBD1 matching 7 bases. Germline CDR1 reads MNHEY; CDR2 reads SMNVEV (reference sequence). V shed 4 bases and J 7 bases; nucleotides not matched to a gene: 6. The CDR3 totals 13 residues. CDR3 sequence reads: CASSSGGGGEAFF. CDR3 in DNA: TGTGCCAGCAGTTCCGGAGGGGGCGGTGAAGCTTTCTTT.

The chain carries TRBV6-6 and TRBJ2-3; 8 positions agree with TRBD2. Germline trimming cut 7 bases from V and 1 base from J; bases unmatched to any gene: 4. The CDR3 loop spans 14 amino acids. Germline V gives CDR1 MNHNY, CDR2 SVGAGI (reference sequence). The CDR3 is CASTQAGGTDTQYF. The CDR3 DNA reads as TGTGCCAGCACACAAGCGGGGGGCACAGATACGCAGTATTTT.

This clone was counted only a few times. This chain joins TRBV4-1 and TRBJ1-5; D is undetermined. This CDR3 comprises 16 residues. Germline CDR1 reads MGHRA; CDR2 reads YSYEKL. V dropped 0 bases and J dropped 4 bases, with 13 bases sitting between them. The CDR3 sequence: CASSQDHVGLNQPQHF. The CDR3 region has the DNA TGCGCCAGCAGCCAAGATCACGTGGGCCTAAATCAGCCCCAGCATTTT.

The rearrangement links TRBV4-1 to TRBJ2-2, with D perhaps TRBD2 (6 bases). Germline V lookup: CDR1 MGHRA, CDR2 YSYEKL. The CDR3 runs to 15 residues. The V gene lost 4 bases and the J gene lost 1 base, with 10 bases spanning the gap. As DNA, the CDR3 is TGCGCCAGCAGCCCGCGGGAAGTGAACACCGGGGAGCTGTTTTTT. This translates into CASSPREVNTGELFF.

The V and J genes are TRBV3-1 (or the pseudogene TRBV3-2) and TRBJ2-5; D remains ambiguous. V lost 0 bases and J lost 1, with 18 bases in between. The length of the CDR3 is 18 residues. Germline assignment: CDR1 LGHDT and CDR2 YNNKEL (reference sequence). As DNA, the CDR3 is TGTGCCAGCAGCCAAGATTTATTCCGACTTTCACTCCAAGAGACCCAGTACTTC. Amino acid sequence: CASSQDLFRLSLQETQYF.

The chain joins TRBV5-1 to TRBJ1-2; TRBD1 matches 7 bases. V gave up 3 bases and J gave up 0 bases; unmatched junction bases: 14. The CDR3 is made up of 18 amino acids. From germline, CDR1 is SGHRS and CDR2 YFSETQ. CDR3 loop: CASSWGQSSFDPNYGYTF. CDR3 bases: TGCGCCAGCAGCTGGGGACAGTCCTCTTTTGACCCTAACTATGGCTACACCTTC.

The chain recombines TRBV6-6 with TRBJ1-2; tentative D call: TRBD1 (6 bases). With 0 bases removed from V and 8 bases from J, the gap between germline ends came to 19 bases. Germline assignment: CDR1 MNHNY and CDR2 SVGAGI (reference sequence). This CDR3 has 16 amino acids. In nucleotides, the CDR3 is TGTGCCAGCAGTTACTCGAGGGACACGCGTTCCCAGGGCTACACCTTC. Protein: CASSYSRDTRSQGYTF.

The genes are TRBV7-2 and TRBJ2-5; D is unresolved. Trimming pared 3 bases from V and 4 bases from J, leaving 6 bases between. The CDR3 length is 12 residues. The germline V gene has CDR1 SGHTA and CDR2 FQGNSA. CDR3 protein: CASSLWAETQYF. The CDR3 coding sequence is TGTGCCAGCAGCTTGTGGGCAGAGACCCAGTACTTC.